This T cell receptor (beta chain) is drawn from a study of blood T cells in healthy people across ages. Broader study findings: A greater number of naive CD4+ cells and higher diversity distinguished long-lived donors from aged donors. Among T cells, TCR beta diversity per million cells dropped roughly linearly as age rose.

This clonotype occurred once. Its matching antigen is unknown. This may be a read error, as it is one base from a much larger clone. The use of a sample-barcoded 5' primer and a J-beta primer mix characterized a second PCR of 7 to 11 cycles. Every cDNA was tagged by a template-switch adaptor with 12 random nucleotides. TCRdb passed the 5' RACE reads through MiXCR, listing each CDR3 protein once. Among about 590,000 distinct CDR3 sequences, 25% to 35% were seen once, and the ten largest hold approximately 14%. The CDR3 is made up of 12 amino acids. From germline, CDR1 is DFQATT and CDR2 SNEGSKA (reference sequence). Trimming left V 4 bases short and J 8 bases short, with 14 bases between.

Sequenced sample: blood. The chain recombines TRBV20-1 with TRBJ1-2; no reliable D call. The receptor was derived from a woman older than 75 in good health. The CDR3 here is CSANSLWEGYTF. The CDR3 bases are TGCAGTGCTAACTCGTTGTGGGAGGGCTACACCTTC.